A single sample gave rise to the 15 T cell receptor beta chains below, sequenced in a study of cytomegalovirus exposure and HLA in healthy donors. PCR amplification relied on 60 Vbeta primers (plus 13 Jbeta primers). Profiled with immunoSEQ multiplex PCR; TCRdb holds only in-frame clones, not every one. This table has over 110,000 clones, around 78% appearing once. The sequenced sample was PBMCs. Receptor source: a woman aged 18-29 years in good health and CMV-seropositive.

The CDR3 sequence is CASSDSGTGGTEAFF. The CDR3 DNA is TGTGCCAGCAGTGACTCCGGGACAGGGGGCACTGAAGCTTTCTTT. The chain is built from TRBV6-4 and TRBJ1-1; 11 nucleotides agree with TRBD1. V trimming: 0 bases; J trimming: 4 bases; junction bases outside the gene matches: 1. There are 15 residues in the CDR3. Germline CDR1 MRHNA, CDR2 SNTAGT.

In the case of this clone: At one end, the junction sequence differs from germline, possibly due to a read error. The genes are TRBV7-9 and TRBJ2-4, with a tentative D call TRBD2 (6 bases). Germline CDR1 SEHNR, CDR2 FQNEAQ (reference sequence). The CDR3 contains 17 residues. The CDR3 spells CSSSHLSRDGAKNIQYF. DNA for the CDR3: TGTTCCAGCAGCCACCTTTCGCGGGATGGGGCCAAAAACATTCAGTACTTC.

CDR3 DNA: TGTGCCAGTAGTACCGGGAAAAGCACAAGGGAGCAGTTCTTC. It specifies CASSTGKSTREQFF. The chain carries TRBV19 and TRBJ2-1; perhaps TRBD2 as D (5 bases). CDR3 size: 14 residues. Per germline, CDR1 LNHDA and CDR2 SQIVND (reference sequence). V lost 4 bases to trimming and J lost 10 bases, with 17 bases between them.

This chain uses TRBV5-1 with TRBJ1-1, with no clear D. Trimming pared 4 bases from V and 5 bases from J, leaving 18 bases between. Germline V gene sequence: CDR1 SGHRS, CDR2 YFSETQ. The CDR3 is 15 amino acids. CDR3 residues: CASSRLDAGRTEAFF. The CDR3, as DNA: TGCGCCAGCAGCAGACTGGACGCGGGAAGGACTGAAGCTTTCTTT.

J is TRBJ2-5 and V is TRBV5-4, with 10 bases identical to TRBD2. In germline, CDR1 is SGHNT, CDR2 YYREEE (reference sequence). The CDR3 is 17 residues long. V was pared by 0 bases and J by 5 bases, with 10 bases of the junction left unmatched. The CDR3 nucleotides read TGTGCCAGCAGCTTGGAGGCGAGCGGGGGGGCAGGGGAGACCCAGTACTTC. It is translated as CASSLEASGGAGETQYF.

The chain uses TRBV28 and TRBJ1-4; D may be TRBD1 (6 bases). CDR1 is MDHEN, CDR2 SYDVKM, per germline. V gave up 3 bases and J gave up 10 bases, with 15 bases separating them. The CDR3 covers 14 residues. CDR3 in amino acids: CASSFGGAKGKLFF. The DNA of the CDR3 is TGTGCCAGCAGTTTTGGGGGGGCGAAGGGAAAACTGTTTTTT.

This chain connects TRBV2 to TRBJ2-3; D is uncertain. The CDR3 runs 13 residues. Germline V CDR1 and CDR2: SNHLY, FYNNEI. The V and J ends lost 5 bases and 6 bases respectively, with 12 bases between them. The CDR3 loop is CASSPIPGDTQYF. CDR3 bases: TGTGCCAGCAGTCCGATACCCGGGGATACGCAGTATTTT.

The chain joins TRBV5-4 to TRBJ2-2, with a weak D call TRBD2 (7 bases). The V and J ends lost 2 bases and 4 bases respectively, with 15 bases between them. Germline V gene data show CDR1 as SGHNT and CDR2 as YYREEE (reference sequence). This CDR3 contains 16 residues. CDR3 protein: CASSLVRGASTGELFF. CDR3 DNA: TGTGCCAGCAGCTTAGTTCGGGGGGCGAGCACCGGGGAGCTGTTTTTT.

The rearrangement uses TRBV5-6 and TRBJ2-7; TRBD1 agrees at 7 bases. V was clipped by 3 bases and J by 2 bases; unmatched bases: 5. Germline-derived CDR1 and CDR2 are SGHDT and YYEEEE. The CDR3 extends over 14 amino acids. CDR3 loop: CASSWEQGPYEQYF. The DNA of the CDR3 is TGTGCCAGCAGCTGGGAACAGGGGCCCTACGAGCAGTACTTC. Full variable domain (outside the CDR3, taken from reference TRBV5-6 and TRBJ2-7): DAGVTQSPTHLIKTRGQQVTLRCSPKSGHDTVSWYQQALGQGPQFIFQYYEEEERQRGNFPDRFSGHQFPNYSSELNVNALLLGDSALYLCASSWEQGPYEQYFGPGTRLTVT.

This clone was recorded only once. The chain has TRBV10-2 and TRBJ1-1; tentatively, D is TRBD1 (5 bases). V gave up 7 bases and J gave up 0 bases, with 9 bases separating them. Per the germline V gene, CDR1 is WSHSY and CDR2 is SAAADI. The CDR3 loop spans 13 amino acids. CDR3 sequence (DNA): TGCGCCAGCACCAGGACACTGAACACTGAAGCTTTCTTT. Translating it yields CASTRTLNTEAFF.

The V call is TRBV19, the J call TRBJ2-5; tentative D call: TRBD1 (6 bases). From germline, CDR1 is LNHDA and CDR2 SQIVND (reference sequence). Trimming took 7 bases from V and 5 from J, leaving 8 bases between them. The CDR3 has 11 amino acids. The CDR3 nucleotides read TGTGCCAGTACTCAGGGGGAGACCCAGTACTTC. Its translation is CASTQGETQYF.

This chain joins TRBV2 and TRBJ1-2; TRBD1 matches 7 bases. CDR3 length: 16 residues. Trimming cost V 6 bases and J 4 bases; bases outside gene matches: 14. CDR1 and CDR2 (germline): SNHLY, FYNNEI. As DNA, the CDR3 is TGTGCCAGCAGGAACGGACAGGCCCCGGAGGGCTATGGCTACACCTTC. This sequence encodes CASRNGQAPEGYGYTF.

V gene TRBV13 combines with J gene TRBJ2-3; 8 nucleotides align to TRBD2. Germline assignment: CDR1 PRHDT and CDR2 FYEKMQ (reference sequence). Trimming removed 4 bases from V and 1 base from J; junction bases left unmatched: 7. The CDR3 is 16 residues long. The CDR3, as DNA: TGTGCCAGCAGCTCGGACGGGGGGGCCGGCACAGATACGCAGTATTTT. Amino acids: CASSSDGGAGTDTQYF.

This rearrangement joins TRBV15 to TRBJ2-1, with 14 bases matching TRBD2. V shed 7 bases and J 7 bases; nucleotides not matched to a gene: 6. There are 15 residues in the CDR3. The germline V gene encodes CDR1 LNHNV and CDR2 YYDKDF (reference sequence). The CDR3 DNA reads TGTGCCACCACAACGGGACTAGCGGGGGAGAATGAGCAGTTCTTC. It yields the protein CATTTGLAGENEQFF.

On this clone: The same CDR3 also results from other DNA sequences found in this sample. This chain uses TRBV5-1 with TRBJ2-7; 7 bases fit TRBD1. Germline V gene sequence: CDR1 SGHRS, CDR2 YFSETQ. There are 15 residues in the CDR3. Trimming took 2 bases from V and 4 from J; bases not matched to a gene: 9. The CDR3 loop is CASSFTGVAPYEQYF. The CDR3 DNA reads TGCGCCAGCAGCTTCACAGGGGTAGCTCCATACGAGCAGTACTTC. The entire variable domain, with the rest obtained from reference TRBV5-1 and TRBJ2-7, is as follows: KAGVTQTPRYLIKTRGQQVTLSCSPISGHRSVSWYQQTPGQGLQFLFEYFSETQRNKGNFPGRFSGRQFSNSRSEMNVSTLELGDSALYLCASSFTGVAPYEQYFGPGTRLTVT.